This TCR beta chain was recorded in a study of T cell responses to AZD1222 COVID-19 vaccine. Study-level results: Dominant CD4 TCR responses targeted spike regions 160-218 and 743-854. Spike-specific TCR repertoires showed rising breadth and depth after two AZD1222 doses. Only six or seven AZD1222 recipients tested seropositive at baseline.

Of note for this clone: The target antigen is unknown.

Clones were sequenced by immunoSEQ multiplex PCR, and TCRdb holds only the in-frame ones, with some missing. The table has about 69,000 clones, roughly 85% seen once. The input for sequencing was peripheral blood, taken on day 0 of AZD1222 vaccination. This TCR came from an adult in good health.

CDR3 amino acids: CASSLEGARNQPQHF. CDR3 DNA: TGCGCCAGCAGCTTGGAGGGGGCTCGCAATCAGCCCCAGCATTTT. The chain employs TRBV5-1 and TRBJ1-5; 7 bases are shared with TRBD1. From germline, CDR1 is SGHRS and CDR2 YFSETQ. The CDR3 contains 15 residues. J was trimmed by 2 bases and V by 0 bases; bases with no gene match: 2. Supplemented by reference TRBV5-1 and TRBJ1-5, the full variable domain reads KAGVTQTPRYLIKTRGQQVTLSCSPISGHRSVSWYQQTPGQGLQFLFEYFSETQRNKGNFPGRFSGRQFSNSRSEMNVSTLELGDSALYLCASSLEGARNQPQHFGDGTRLSIL.